This is a list of T cell receptor beta chains from one sample in a study of response to subunit inactivated influenza vaccine. Each CDR3 protein is one row after TCRdb ran MiXCR on the RT-PCR reads. The data show hundreds of thousands of distinct CDR3 sequences, 7.6% seen once. The specimen comprised PBMCs from blood, sampled less than 25 months after vaccination. Every receptor here comes from a man between 50 and 69 years old who received an inactivated influenza vaccine. Each CDR3 is given with its conserved first and last residue. Fields, in order: J gene, V gene, clone size, D gene, CDR3 protein, CDR3 DNA. The D gene is left open where the match is weak. A row's size may be missing; if present it is once, few, many or a size class.

>TRBJ2-3|TRBV7-9|few|TRBD1
CASSSRPGQGRDTQYF
TGTGCCAGCAGCTCGAGACCGGGACAGGGCAGAGATACGCAGTATTTT
>TRBJ2-3|TRBV7-2|.|TRBD2
CAGSLAGLAGGEDTQYF
TGTGCCGGCAGCTTAGCGGGGCTAGCGGGAGGAGAAGATACGCAGTATTTT
>TRBJ2-7|TRBV7-2|.|.
CASSLNSLTYEQYF
TGTGCCAGCAGCTTAAACAGCCTCACCTACGAGCAGTACTTC
>TRBJ2-5|TRBV4-2|.|TRBD2
CASSQGLAGGVGETQYF
TGTGCCAGCAGCCAAGGACTAGCGGGGGGAGTAGGCGAGACCCAGTACTTC
>TRBJ1-1|TRBV5-5|few|TRBD1
CASSLEGRGKAFF
TGTGCCAGCAGCTTGGAGGGCAGGGGGAAGGCTTTCTTT
>TRBJ2-3|TRBV6-4|few|TRBD1
CASSPTGTDPTDTQYF
TGTGCCAGCAGTCCAACCGGGACAGACCCCACAGATACGCAGTATTTT
>TRBJ2-7|TRBV7-2|many|.
CASSKRDYEQYF
TGTGCCAGCAGCAAACGGGACTACGAGCAGTACTTC
>TRBJ2-3|TRBV5-1|many|.
CASSLGYSTDTQYF
TGCGCCAGCAGCTTGGGGTATAGCACAGATACGCAGTATTTT
>TRBJ2-3|TRBV6-2/TRBV6-3|many|TRBD2
CASSGGSTDTQYF
TGTGCCAGTTCGGGGGGGAGCACAGATACGCAGTATTTT
>TRBJ2-1|TRBV20-1|few|TRBD2
CSASTLAGGPDNEQFF
TGCAGTGCTTCCACTCTAGCGGGAGGGCCGGACAATGAGCAGTTCTTC
>TRBJ2-1|TRBV29-1|few|TRBD2
CSVGGLAGVEQFF
TGCAGCGTGGGGGGACTAGCGGGAGTCGAGCAGTTCTTC
>TRBJ2-7|TRBV28|few|TRBD1
CASSFHRDRGSSYEQYF
TGTGCCAGCAGTTTCCATCGGGACAGGGGGTCCTCCTACGAGCAGTACTTC
>TRBJ2-4|TRBV5-1|.|TRBD1
CASSPRDSGRLAKNIQYF
TGCGCCAGCAGCCCCCGGGACAGTGGACGTTTAGCCAAAAACATTCAGTACTTC
>TRBJ1-1|TRBV5-1|.|.
CASGGGSEAFF
TGCGCCAGCGGAGGGGGGTCTGAAGCTTTCTTT
>TRBJ2-7|TRBV6-5|.|TRBD2
CASSYEATGRAYEQYF
TGTGCCAGCAGTTACGAGGCGACGGGGAGGGCCTACGAGCAGTACTTC
>TRBJ1-1|TRBV7-9|few|TRBD1
CASTFTRGDTEAFF
TGTGCCAGCACCTTTACCAGGGGGGACACTGAAGCTTTCTTT
>TRBJ1-2|TRBV28|many|.
CASSTVRRDVYGYTF
TGTGCCAGCAGTACCGTACGCAGGGATGTGTATGGCTACACCTTC
>TRBJ2-2|TRBV5-1|many|.
CASSLGGSSTGELFF
TGCGCCAGCAGCTTGGGAGGTAGTTCCACCGGGGAGCTGTTTTTT
>TRBJ2-3|TRBV11-2|many|TRBD2
CASSLTQVGGTQYF
TGTGCCAGCAGCCTCACTCAAGTGGGGGGGACGCAGTATTTT
>TRBJ2-2|TRBV4-3|.|TRBD2
CASSQVASGRTGELFF
TGCGCCAGCAGCCAAGTGGCTAGCGGACGGACCGGGGAGCTGTTTTTT
>TRBJ2-1|TRBV20-1|many|TRBD2
CSARDLAGGLFF
TGCAGTGCTAGAGATTTAGCGGGGGGGCTTTTCTTC
>TRBJ2-7|TRBV7-2|few|.
CASSEQETGEQYF
TGTGCCAGCAGCGAACAGGAAACCGGCGAGCAGTACTTC
>TRBJ1-5|TRBV25-1|few|.
CASSEGGPSNQPQHF
TGTGCCAGCAGTGAAGGCGGACCTAGCAATCAGCCCCAGCATTTT
>TRBJ2-1|TRBV12-3/TRBV12-4|many|.
CASRQARLGSSNEQFF
TGTGCCAGCAGGCAAGCCCGACTAGGAAGTAGTAATGAGCAGTTCTTC
>TRBJ1-4|TRBV5-1|.|.
CASSLSGRRTNEKLFF
TGCGCCAGCAGCTTGAGTGGTCGGAGAACTAATGAAAAACTGTTTTTT
>TRBJ2-7|TRBV6-5|many|TRBD2
CASSYSKGTRSYEQYF
TGTGCCAGCAGTTACTCCAAGGGGACTAGATCCTACGAGCAGTACTTC
>TRBJ2-5|TRBV4-3|many|.
CASSQTTGIQETQYF
TGCGCCAGCAGCCAAACAACAGGGATACAAGAGACCCAGTACTTC
>TRBJ1-2|TRBV20-1|many|.
CRPRDYGYTF
TGCAGACCTCGGGACTATGGCTACACCTTC
>TRBJ2-1|TRBV15|many|TRBD2
CATSRVSGSFVEQFF
TGTGCCACCAGCAGAGTTAGCGGGAGTTTCGTTGAGCAGTTCTTC
>TRBJ2-1|TRBV29-1|many|TRBD2
CSVEARRLAGGNEQFF
TGCAGCGTTGAAGCGCGGCGACTAGCGGGGGGGAATGAGCAGTTCTTC